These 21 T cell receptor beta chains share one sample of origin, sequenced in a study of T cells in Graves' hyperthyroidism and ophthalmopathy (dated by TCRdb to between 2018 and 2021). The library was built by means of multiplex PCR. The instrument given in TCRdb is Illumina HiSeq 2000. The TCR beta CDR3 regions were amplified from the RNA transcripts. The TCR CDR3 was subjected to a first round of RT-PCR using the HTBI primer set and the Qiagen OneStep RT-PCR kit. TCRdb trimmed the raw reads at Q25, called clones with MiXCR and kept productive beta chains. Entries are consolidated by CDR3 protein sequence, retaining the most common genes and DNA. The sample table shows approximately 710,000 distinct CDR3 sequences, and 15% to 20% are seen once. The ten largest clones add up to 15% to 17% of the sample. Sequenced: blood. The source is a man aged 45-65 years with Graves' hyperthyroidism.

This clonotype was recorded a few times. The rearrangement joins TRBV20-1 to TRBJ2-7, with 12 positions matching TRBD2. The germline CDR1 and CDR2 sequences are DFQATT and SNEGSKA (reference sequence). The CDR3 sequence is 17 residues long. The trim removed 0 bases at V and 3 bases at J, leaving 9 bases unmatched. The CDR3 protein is CSARDYPGTSGLYEQYF. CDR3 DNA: TGCAGTGCTAGAGATTATCCCGGGACTAGCGGGCTCTACGAGCAGTACTTC.

This chain's CDR3 is CASSVLGRGLPSLAGGSYEQYF. In DNA, the CDR3 is TGTGCCAGCAGTGTTTTGGGGAGGGGCTTGCCCTCACTAGCGGGAGGGTCATACGAGCAGTACTTC. The genes are TRBV6-4 and TRBJ2-7; 13 nucleotides line up with TRBD2. The CDR3 runs 22 residues. The junction had 25 bases not matched to a gene; V was cut back by 4 bases and J by 4 bases. In germline, CDR1 is MRHNA, CDR2 SNTAGT.

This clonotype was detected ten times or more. The CDR3 nucleotides are TGTGCCAGCAGTTTATCGGTAGGGGGATATGTTCACACTGAAGCTTTCTTT. Its translation is CASSLSVGGYVHTEAFF. The V gene is TRBV27, the J gene TRBJ1-1, with a tentative D call TRBD1 (6 bases). V was trimmed by 0 bases and J by 3 bases, leaving 17 bases between them. Germline assignment: CDR1 MNHEY and CDR2 SMNVEV (reference sequence). The CDR3 runs 17 residues.

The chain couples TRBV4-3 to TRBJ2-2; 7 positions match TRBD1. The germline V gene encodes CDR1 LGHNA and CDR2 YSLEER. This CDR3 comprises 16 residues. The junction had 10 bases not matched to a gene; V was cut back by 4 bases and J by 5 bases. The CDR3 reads CASSPGQVGWTGELFF. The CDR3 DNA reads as TGCGCCAGCAGCCCAGGACAGGTGGGATGGACCGGGGAGCTGTTTTTT.

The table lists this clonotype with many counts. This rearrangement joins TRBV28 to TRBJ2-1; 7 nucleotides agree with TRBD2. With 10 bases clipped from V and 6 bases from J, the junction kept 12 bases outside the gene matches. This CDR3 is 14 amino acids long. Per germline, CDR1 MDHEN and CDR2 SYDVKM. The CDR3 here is CATISGVGANEQFF. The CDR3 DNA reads TGTGCCACAATAAGCGGGGTGGGCGCCAATGAGCAGTTCTTC.

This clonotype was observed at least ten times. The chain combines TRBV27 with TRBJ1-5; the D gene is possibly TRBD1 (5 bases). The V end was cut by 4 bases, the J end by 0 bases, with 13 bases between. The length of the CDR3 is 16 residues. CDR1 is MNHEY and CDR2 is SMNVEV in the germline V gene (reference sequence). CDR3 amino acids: CASSYRAGRSNQPQHF. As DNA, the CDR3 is TGTGCCAGCAGTTATAGGGCAGGGCGTAGCAATCAGCCCCAGCATTTT.

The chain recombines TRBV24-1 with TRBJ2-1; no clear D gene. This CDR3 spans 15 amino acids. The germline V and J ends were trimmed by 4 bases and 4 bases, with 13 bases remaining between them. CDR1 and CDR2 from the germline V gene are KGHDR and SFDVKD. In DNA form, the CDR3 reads TGTGCCACCAGTGAGCCCGAAACCGGGTACAATGAGCAGTTCTTC. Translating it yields CATSEPETGYNEQFF.

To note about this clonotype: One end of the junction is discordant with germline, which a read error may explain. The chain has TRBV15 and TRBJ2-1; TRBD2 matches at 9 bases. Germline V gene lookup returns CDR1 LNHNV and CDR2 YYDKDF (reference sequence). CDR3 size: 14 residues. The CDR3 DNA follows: TGTGCCACCAGCACCCTAGCGGGAATCAATGCGCAGTTCTTC. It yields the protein CATSTLAGINAQFF.

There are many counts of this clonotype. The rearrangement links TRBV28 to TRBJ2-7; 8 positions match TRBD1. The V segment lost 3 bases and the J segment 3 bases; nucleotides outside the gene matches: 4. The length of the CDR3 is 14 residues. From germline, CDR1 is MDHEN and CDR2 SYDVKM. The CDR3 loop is CASSFRDRSYEQYF. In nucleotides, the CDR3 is TGTGCCAGCAGTTTTCGGGACAGGAGCTACGAGCAGTACTTC.

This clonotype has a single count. The DNA for the CDR3 is TGTGCCAGCAGCCCCCGGGGACTAGCGGGAGAGGGTGAGCAGTTCTTC. Translating it yields CASSPRGLAGEGEQFF. V usage is TRBV5-5 and J usage is TRBJ2-1; 14 bases match TRBD2. The CDR3 loop spans 16 amino acids. Per germline, CDR1 SGHKS and CDR2 YYEKEE (reference sequence). Unmatched junction bases numbered 9, after V lost 4 bases and J lost 9 bases.

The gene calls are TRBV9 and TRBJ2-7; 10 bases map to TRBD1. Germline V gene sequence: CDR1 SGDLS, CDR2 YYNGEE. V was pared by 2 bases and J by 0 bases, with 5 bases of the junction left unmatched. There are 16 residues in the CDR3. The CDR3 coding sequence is TGTGCCAGCAGCGTCTCGACAGGGGGCGCCTCCTACGAGCAGTACTTC. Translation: CASSVSTGGASYEQYF.

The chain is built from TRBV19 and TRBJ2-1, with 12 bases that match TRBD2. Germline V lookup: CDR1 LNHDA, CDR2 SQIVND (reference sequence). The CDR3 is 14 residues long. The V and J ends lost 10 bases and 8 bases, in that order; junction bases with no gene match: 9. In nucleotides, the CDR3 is TGTGCCACAAGTCCTAGCGGGAGGGCGGATGAGCAGTTCTTC. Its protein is CATSPSGRADEQFF.

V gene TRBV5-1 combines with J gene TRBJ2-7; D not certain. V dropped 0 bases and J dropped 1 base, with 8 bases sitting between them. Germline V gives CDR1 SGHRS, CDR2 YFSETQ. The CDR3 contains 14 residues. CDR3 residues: CASSLVLGSYEQYF. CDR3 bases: TGCGCCAGCAGCTTGGTCCTCGGATCCTACGAGCAGTACTTC.

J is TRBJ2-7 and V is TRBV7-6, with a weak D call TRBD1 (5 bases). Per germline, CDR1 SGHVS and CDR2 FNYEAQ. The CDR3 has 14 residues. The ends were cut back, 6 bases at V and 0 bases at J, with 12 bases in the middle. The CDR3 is CASSLQESSYEQYF. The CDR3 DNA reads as TGTGCCAGCAGTTTACAGGAGAGCTCCTACGAGCAGTACTTC.

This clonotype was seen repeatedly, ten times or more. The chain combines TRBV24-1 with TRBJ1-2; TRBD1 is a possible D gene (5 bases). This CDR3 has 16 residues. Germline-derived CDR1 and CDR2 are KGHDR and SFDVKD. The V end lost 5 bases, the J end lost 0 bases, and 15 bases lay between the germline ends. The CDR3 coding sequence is TGTGCCACCAGTGGAGACCGGGACGGGGCTAACTATGGCTACACCTTC. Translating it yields CATSGDRDGANYGYTF.

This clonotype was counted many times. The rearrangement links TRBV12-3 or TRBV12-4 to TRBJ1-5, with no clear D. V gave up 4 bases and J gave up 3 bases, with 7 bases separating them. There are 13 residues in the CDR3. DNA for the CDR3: TGTGCCAGCAGTTGGCGGGACAATCAGCCCCAGCATTTT. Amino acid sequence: CASSWRDNQPQHF.

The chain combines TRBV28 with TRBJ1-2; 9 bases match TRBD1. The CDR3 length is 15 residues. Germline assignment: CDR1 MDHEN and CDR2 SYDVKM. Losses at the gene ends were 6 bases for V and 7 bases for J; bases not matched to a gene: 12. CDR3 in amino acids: CASRYSGTGRFGYTF. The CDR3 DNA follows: TGTGCCAGCAGATACTCCGGGACAGGGAGGTTTGGCTACACCTTC.

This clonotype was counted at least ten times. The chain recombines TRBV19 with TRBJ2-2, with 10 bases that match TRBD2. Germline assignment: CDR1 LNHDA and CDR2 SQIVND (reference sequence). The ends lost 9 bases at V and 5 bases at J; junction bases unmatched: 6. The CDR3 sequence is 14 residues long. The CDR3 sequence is CASRAGGQTGELFF. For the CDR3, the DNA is TGTGCCAGCCGAGCGGGAGGGCAGACCGGGGAGCTGTTTTTT.

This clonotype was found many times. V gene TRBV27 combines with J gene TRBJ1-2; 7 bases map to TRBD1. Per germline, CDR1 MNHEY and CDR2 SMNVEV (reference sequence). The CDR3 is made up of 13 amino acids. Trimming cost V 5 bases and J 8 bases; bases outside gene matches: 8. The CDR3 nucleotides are TGTGCCAGCAGTCCAGACAGGGCGGGAGGCTACACCTTC. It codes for CASSPDRAGGYTF.

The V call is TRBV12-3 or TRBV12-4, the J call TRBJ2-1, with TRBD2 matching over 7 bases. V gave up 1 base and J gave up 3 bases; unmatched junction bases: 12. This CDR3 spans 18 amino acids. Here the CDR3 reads CASSLGEGASGFYNEQFF. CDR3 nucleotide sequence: TGTGCCAGCAGTTTAGGAGAGGGAGCTAGCGGATTCTACAATGAGCAGTTCTTC.

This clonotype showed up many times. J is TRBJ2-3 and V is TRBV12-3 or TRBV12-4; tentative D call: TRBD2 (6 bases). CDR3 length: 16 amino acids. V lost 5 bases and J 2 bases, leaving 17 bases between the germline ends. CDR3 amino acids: CASSEGARDPTDTQYF. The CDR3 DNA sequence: TGTGCCAGCAGTGAGGGCGCGCGGGACCCCACAGATACGCAGTATTTT.